These 22 T cell receptor beta chains were all obtained from the same sample, sequenced in a study of T cell repertoires in cytomegalovirus infection. TCRdb re-analysed the reads in MiXCR, keeping a single row per CDR3 protein. In the table there are roughly 100,000 distinct CDR3 sequences, approximately 15% of which are singletons. Input material: PBMCs. These receptors originate from a human donor in good health (CMV status not recorded). Some clones in this sample may be carry-over from other donors' samples.

This clonotype was observed a handful of times. The chain links TRBV10-3 to TRBJ2-1, with D unclear. Trimming left V 0 bases short and J 5 bases short, with 23 bases between. Germline CDR1 and CDR2: ENHRY and SYGVKD. This CDR3 has 19 residues. The CDR3 bases are TGTGCCATCAGTGAGTCGATAGGGCGTCCGGCTAGTGTCCACAATGAGCAGTTCTTC. Its translation: CAISESIGRPASVHNEQFF.

In its sample, this clonotype was seen many times. The chain combines TRBV29-1 with TRBJ2-3; 8 bases map to TRBD1. Looked up from germline, CDR1 is SQVTM and CDR2 is ANQGSEA. This CDR3 contains 16 residues. With 4 bases clipped from V and 4 bases from J, the junction kept 13 bases outside the gene matches. CDR3 bases: TGCAGCGTTGGCGACCGAGACAGGGGAAGGGCAGATACGCAGTATTTT. It is translated as CSVGDRDRGRADTQYF.

The V and J genes are TRBV6-5 and TRBJ2-7; 7 positions match TRBD1. Losses at the gene ends were 2 bases for V and 3 bases for J; bases not matched to a gene: 4. The CDR3 loop spans 14 amino acids. Germline V gives CDR1 MNHEY, CDR2 SVGAGI. CDR3 DNA sequence: TGTGCCAGCAGTTACCAGCAGGGGGTCTACGAGCAGTACTTC. Translated: CASSYQQGVYEQYF.

The sample holds many counts of this clonotype. The chain carries TRBV4-2 and TRBJ1-1; no definite D call. The CDR3 totals 15 residues. Between the trimmed V and J ends, which lost 4 bases and 3 bases, there was a span of 15 bases. The germline V gene has CDR1 LGHNA and CDR2 YNFKEQ. In DNA, the CDR3 is TGTGCCAGCAGCCCTGAAGGTGCCGGTGACACTGAAGCTTTCTTT. This translates into CASSPEGAGDTEAFF.

The chain combines TRBV7-9 with TRBJ2-3; D is unclear. Germline CDR1 SEHNR, CDR2 FQNEAQ (reference sequence). The CDR3 totals 13 residues. V gave up 1 base and J gave up 2 bases, with 4 bases separating them. CDR3 residues: CASSLENTDTQYF. CDR3 nucleotide sequence: TGTGCCAGCAGCTTAGAGAACACAGATACGCAGTATTTT. Using reference TRBV7-9 and TRBJ2-3 for the parts outside the CDR3, the full variable domain is DTGVSQNPRHKITKRGQNVTFRCDPISEHNRLYWYRQTLGQGPEFLTYFQNEAQLEKSRLLSDRFSAERPKGSFSTLEIQRTEQGDSAMYLCASSLENTDTQYFGPGTRLTVL.

The rearrangement uses TRBV11-2 and TRBJ2-1; TRBD2 matches at 15 bases. The CDR3 consists of 19 residues. From germline, CDR1 is SGHAT and CDR2 FQNNGV. V dropped 1 base and J dropped 1; count of bases not matched to a gene: 5. In DNA, the CDR3 is TGTGCCAGCAGCTTAGTGGGACTAGCGGGGGGCGGGTCCTACAATGAGCAGTTCTTC. Translated: CASSLVGLAGGGSYNEQFF.

This clonotype appeared a few times. The chain couples TRBV7-9 to TRBJ1-1; 9 positions agree with TRBD1. Trimming at V came to 3 bases and at J to 12 bases, leaving 8 bases not matched to a gene. Germline CDR1 is SEHNR and CDR2 is FQNEAQ (reference sequence). The CDR3 covers 13 residues. CDR3 in amino acids: CASSLGTGRKTFF. CDR3 sequence (DNA): TGTGCCAGCAGCTTGGGGACAGGGCGTAAAACTTTCTTT. Combining the CDR3 with reference TRBV7-9 and TRBJ1-1 gives the whole variable domain DTGVSQNPRHKITKRGQNVTFRCDPISEHNRLYWYRQTLGQGPEFLTYFQNEAQLEKSRLLSDRFSAERPKGSFSTLEIQRTEQGDSAMYLCASSLGTGRKTFFGQGTRLTVV.

This clonotype is medium-sized (0.01 to 0.1%). V gene TRBV7-2 combines with J gene TRBJ1-1; the match to TRBD1 covers 8 bases. Germline V gives CDR1 SGHTA, CDR2 FQGNSA. This CDR3 is built from 15 residues. V shed 1 base and J 2 bases; nucleotides not matched to a gene: 3. CDR3 in amino acids: CASSLGQGFNTEAFF. The CDR3 bases are TGTGCCAGCAGCTTAGGACAGGGGTTTAACACTGAAGCTTTCTTT. The full variable domain, with the rest looked up from reference TRBV7-2 and TRBJ1-1, is GAGVSQSPSNKVTEKGKDVELRCDPISGHTALYWYRQSLGQGLEFLIYFQGNSAPDKSGLPSDRFSAERTGGSVSTLTIQRTQQEDSAVYLCASSLGQGFNTEAFFGQGTRLTVV.

This clonotype was observed many times. This sequence joins TRBV7-9 and TRBJ1-4; unclear D gene. CDR1 is SEHNR, CDR2 FQNEAQ, per germline (reference sequence). The germline V and J ends were trimmed by 5 bases and 8 bases, with 9 bases remaining between them. The CDR3 covers 12 residues. CDR3 amino acids: CASSPNGEKLFF. The CDR3, as DNA: TGTGCCAGCAGCCCCAACGGGGAAAAACTGTTTTTT.

The chain couples TRBV6-6 to TRBJ2-7; TRBD1 might be the D (5 bases). The germline CDR1 and CDR2 sequences are MNHNY and SVGAGI (reference sequence). V lost 0 bases to trimming and J lost 10 bases, with 19 bases between them. The CDR3 loop spans 15 amino acids. The CDR3 DNA reads as TGTGCCAGCAGTTACTCGGACACTCGCCTTATGGGACAGTACTTC. Amino acid sequence: CASSYSDTRLMGQYF.

At least ten counts were recorded for this clonotype. The rearrangement joins TRBV7-9 to TRBJ2-7; 11 nucleotides line up with TRBD1. Trimming cost V 5 bases and J 4 bases; bases outside gene matches: 7. CDR1 and CDR2 from the germline V gene are SEHNR and FQNEAQ (reference sequence). The CDR3 covers 15 residues. The CDR3 is CASSPGTGGMYEQYF. CDR3 in DNA: TGTGCCAGCAGCCCTGGGACAGGGGGAATGTACGAGCAGTACTTC. The full variable domain, in which reference TRBV7-9 and TRBJ2-7 provide the parts outside the CDR3, is DTGVSQNPRHKITKRGQNVTFRCDPISEHNRLYWYRQTLGQGPEFLTYFQNEAQLEKSRLLSDRFSAERPKGSFSTLEIQRTEQGDSAMYLCASSPGTGGMYEQYFGPGTRLTVT.

This clonotype was counted at least ten times. The rearrangement links TRBV7-2 to TRBJ1-2; D remains ambiguous. Germline CDR1 is SGHTA and CDR2 is FQGNSA. The V end was cut by 6 bases, the J end by 6 bases, with 17 bases between. CDR3 size: 14 residues. The CDR3 DNA is TGTGCCAGCAGGCGAGGACCCAACACTGATGGCTACACCTTC. Translating gives CASRRGPNTDGYTF.

This clonotype was seen many times. The V and J genes are TRBV27 and TRBJ1-5; D possibly corresponds to TRBD1 (6 bases). Trimming removed 4 bases at V and 0 bases at J, with 19 bases between. The CDR3 runs to 18 residues. Germline V CDR1 and CDR2: MNHEY, SMNVEV (reference sequence). The CDR3 DNA reads as TGTGCCAGCAGTTCTGGAGGGGGGGGATCCTATAGCAATCAGCCCCAGCATTTT. Translated, it gives CASSSGGGGSYSNQPQHF.

This rearrangement joins TRBV20-1 to TRBJ2-3; 7 bases are shared with TRBD1. Looked up from germline, CDR1 is DFQATT and CDR2 is SNEGSKA (reference sequence). There are 15 residues in the CDR3. J was trimmed by 2 bases and V by 5 bases; bases with no gene match: 10. CDR3 nucleotides: TGCAGTGCTCCCGACGACAGGGAGCTCACAGATACGCAGTATTTT. Translation gives CSAPDDRELTDTQYF.

This clonotype was seen a few times. The chain links TRBV29-1 to TRBJ1-5; D gene unclear. Germline CDR1 reads SQVTM; CDR2 reads ANQGSEA. CDR3 size: 16 residues. Between the trimmed V and J ends, which lost 0 bases and 3 bases, there was a span of 15 bases. The CDR3 nucleotides read TGCAGCGTTGAAGATCTCAGTGACTCTTACAATCAGCCCCAGCATTTT. Amino acid sequence: CSVEDLSDSYNQPQHF.

This clonotype has only a few counts. The chain is built from TRBV7-2 and TRBJ2-5; 10 nucleotides match TRBD2. The length of the CDR3 is 14 residues. Germline values: CDR1 SGHTA, CDR2 FQGNSA. Unmatched junction bases numbered 5, after V lost 6 bases and J lost 4 bases. CDR3: CASRPSSGGETQYF. The CDR3 nucleotides read TGTGCCAGCAGGCCTTCTAGCGGGGGAGAGACCCAGTACTTC.

This clonotype was seen many times. The genes are TRBV10-3 and TRBJ2-2; D not resolved. The germline CDR1 and CDR2 sequences are ENHRY and SYGVKD. The V end lost 7 bases, the J end lost 4 bases, and 7 bases lay between the germline ends. CDR3 size: 12 residues. CDR3 DNA sequence: TGTGCCATCAAAGGGATCACCGGGGAGCTGTTTTTT. Protein sequence: CAIKGITGELFF.

The sample holds many counts of this clonotype. The rearrangement uses TRBV4-1 and TRBJ1-1; possibly TRBD1 for D (5 bases). This CDR3 contains 15 residues. The V gene lost 1 base and the J gene lost 4 bases, with 13 bases spanning the gap. Germline CDR1 reads MGHRA; CDR2 reads YSYEKL. CDR3 residues: CASSQGRGQVTEAFF. The DNA for the CDR3 is TGCGCCAGCAGCCAAGGGAGGGGTCAGGTCACTGAAGCTTTCTTT.

J is TRBJ2-2 and V is TRBV18, with D hard to call. The V end was cut by 2 bases, the J end by 7 bases, with 8 bases between. In germline, CDR1 is KGHSH, CDR2 LQKENI. This CDR3 has 13 amino acids. The CDR3 here is CASSPRQDGELFF. CDR3 DNA: TGTGCCAGCTCACCAAGGCAAGACGGGGAGCTGTTTTTT.

This clonotype was counted at least ten times. This chain connects TRBV7-2 to TRBJ2-3; D might be TRBD1 or TRBD2, each matching 5 bases. Germline CDR1 reads SGHTA; CDR2 reads FQGNSA. Trimming took off 3 bases at V and 5 bases at J, with 15 bases between the two ends. The CDR3 contains 15 residues. The CDR3 bases are TGTGCCAGCAGCTTTGGGATGGGGGTCGGAGATACGCAGTATTTT. Its translation is CASSFGMGVGDTQYF.

Of note for this clonotype: The junction differs from germline at one of its ends, possibly a read error. V usage is TRBV12-3 or TRBV12-4 and J usage is TRBJ1-1, with 9 nucleotides matching TRBD1. The CDR3 is 13 residues long. CDR3 bases: TGTGCCAGCGGGACAGGGATCAACACTGATGCTTTCTTT. Residues: CASGTGINTDAFF.

CDR3 bases: TGTGCCAGCAGCCAAGATTTGGCAGGCCAGTTCTTC. This sequence encodes CASSQDLAGQFF. The chain uses TRBV3-1 and TRBJ2-1; D gene unclear. Trimming pared 0 bases from V and 13 bases from J, leaving 10 bases between. This CDR3 spans 12 amino acids. CDR1 and CDR2 (germline): LGHDT, YNNKEL (reference sequence).